The T cell receptor beta chain described here comes from a study of blood T cell repertoires in COVID-19 (TCRdb year 2020). Describing the broader study: Collaborator samples came from the United States, Italy and Spain and covered acute and convalescent phases of COVID-19. The material from the prospective study consisted of cDNA or gDNA derived from T cells, B-cell-depleted T cells, or PBMCs. Deeply sampled blood TCRbeta repertoires from subjects exposed to, actively infected with, or recovered from COVID-19 were included in the dataset. The repertoires were released in a freely available public database meant as a resource for research on the immune response to SARS-CoV-2. The samples were drawn from the first 160 participants of the ongoing ImmuneRACE study and from under 1,500 subjects provided by 6 global collaborators. A de-identified subject ID, COVID-19 status, age in years and sex were almost always included in the sample metadata. Where available, HLA class I and class II types were taken from metadata supplied by the sample provider and were not determined by assay-based typing. Study-wide findings and limitations: The amount of clinical and demographic metadata varied by source and participant and was provided uncurated.

As to this clone: There is no known antigen for this receptor. Base qualities are missing; no much larger clone stands one base away.

Reading from cysteine to phenylalanine, the CDR3 counts 15 amino acids. Just CDR3 DNA is preserved here, 45 bases in frame from base 1. V gives up 5 bases and J gives up 8 bases, and the segment between their germline ends measures 21 bases. TCRbeta CDR3 regions were amplified from genomic DNA using the immunoSEQ Assay, a bias-controlled multiplex PCR. Processing in the source paper ran as follows. Nucleated cell counts per sample were estimated from amplification of reference gene primers within the assay. Sequence reads were collapsed and filtered to measure the absolute abundance of every unique TCRbeta CDR3 rearrangement. For each sample, productive Simpson clonality was calculated as the square root of Simpson's diversity index across productive rearrangements. TCRdb stores this immuneACCESS table with in-frame sequences only. Part of the clones is absent; in the studies checked, under half of the shortfall reflects unresolved V genes, and no reason is known for the rest. That table furnishes V, J and clone size, whereas the DNA furnished D and trimming. This sample comprises about 310,000 clones, 90% of them detected only once. The ten largest clones capture under 1.1% of the sample.

In Seattle, one collaborating source enrolled patients while the infection was active and tracked those patients longitudinally over the course of disease. The collaborating institutions used their own protocols to collect whole blood in K2EDTA tubes. Collaborator samples were shipped for TCRbeta analysis as frozen whole blood, isolated PBMCs, or DNA extracted from either sample type. The rearranged segments are TRBV6-7 and TRBJ1-1; the best D guess is TRBD1, with 5 bases matching. TRBV6-7 is marked as an open reading frame, function uncertain. This TCR came from a woman aged 35 to 49 with COVID-19, enrolled during active disease. Sequenced: peripheral blood. The CDR3: CASSPRSWGAREAFF. The DNA reads as follows: TGTGCCAGCAGTCCTCGATCTTGGGGCGCGAGAGAAGCTTTCTTT.